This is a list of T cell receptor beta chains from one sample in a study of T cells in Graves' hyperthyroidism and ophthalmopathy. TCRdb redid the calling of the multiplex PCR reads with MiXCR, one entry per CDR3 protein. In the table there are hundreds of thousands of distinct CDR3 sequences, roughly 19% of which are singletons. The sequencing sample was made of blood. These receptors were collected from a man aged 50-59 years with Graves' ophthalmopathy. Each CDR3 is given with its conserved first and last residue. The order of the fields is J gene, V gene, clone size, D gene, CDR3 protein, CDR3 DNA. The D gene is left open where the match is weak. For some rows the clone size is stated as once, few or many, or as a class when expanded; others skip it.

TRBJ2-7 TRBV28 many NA CASSFDGIREQYF TGTGCCAGCAGTTTCGACGGAATACGGGAGCAGTACTTC
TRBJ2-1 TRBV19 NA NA CASSLRHRYNEQFF TGTGCCAGTAGTCTCCGACACAGGTACAATGAGCAGTTCTTC
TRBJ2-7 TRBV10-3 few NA CAISVTGTNHTSYEQYF TGTGCCATCAGTGTAACAGGGACTAACCATACCTCCTACGAGCAGTACTTC
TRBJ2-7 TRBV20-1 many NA CSAREGTLVSYEQYF TGCAGTGCTAGAGAAGGGACTCTAGTTTCCTACGAGCAGTACTTC
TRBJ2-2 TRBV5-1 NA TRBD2 CASSLAGLAWGNTGELFF TGCGCCAGCAGCTTGGCGGGACTAGCGTGGGGGAACACCGGGGAGCTGTTTTTT
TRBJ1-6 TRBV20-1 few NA CSAREGANSPLHF TGCAGTGCTAGAGAGGGCGCGAATTCACCCCTCCACTTT
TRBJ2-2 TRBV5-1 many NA CASSPGAGELFF TGCGCCAGCAGCCCAGGGGCCGGGGAGCTGTTTTTT
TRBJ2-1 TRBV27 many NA CASSRTRSEQFF TGTGCCAGCAGCCGAACGCGCTCTGAGCAGTTCTTC
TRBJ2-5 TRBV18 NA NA CASSRRTAQETQYF TGTGCCAGCTCACGGAGGACAGCACAAGAGACCCAGTACTTC
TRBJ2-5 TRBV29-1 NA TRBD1 CSVNRGQETQYF TGCAGCGTCAACAGGGGGCAAGAGACCCAGTACTTC
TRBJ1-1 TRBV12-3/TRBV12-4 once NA CASSLGSGATEAFF TGTGCCAGCAGTTTAGGCAGTGGAGCGACTGAAGCTTTCTTT
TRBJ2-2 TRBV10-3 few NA CAISPTNTGELFF TGTGCCATCAGTCCGACGAACACCGGGGAGCTGTTTTTT
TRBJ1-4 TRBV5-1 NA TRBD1 CASSSSPDRGEKLFF TGCGCCAGCAGCTCGAGCCCGGACAGGGGCGAAAAACTGTTTTTT
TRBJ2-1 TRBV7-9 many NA CASSEGIGNEQFF TGTGCCAGCAGTGAGGGCATAGGCAATGAGCAGTTCTTC
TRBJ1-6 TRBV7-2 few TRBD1 CASSPRGGQGGVSPLHF TGTGCCAGCAGCCCTAGGGGGGGACAGGGAGGAGTATCACCCCTCCACTTT
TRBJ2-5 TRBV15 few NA CATSRRGNQETQYF TGTGCCACCAGCAGAAGGGGGAACCAAGAGACCCAGTACTTC
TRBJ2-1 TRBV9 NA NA CASSIVGRWESYNEQFF TGTGCCAGCAGCATAGTGGGGAGATGGGAATCCTACAATGAGCAGTTCTTC
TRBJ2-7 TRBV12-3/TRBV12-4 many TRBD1 CASSPTLGQGSYEQYF TGTGCCAGCAGCCCTACCTTGGGACAGGGCTCCTACGAGCAGTACTTC
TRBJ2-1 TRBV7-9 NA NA CASSLDSVTLYNEQFF TGTGCCAGCAGCTTGGATTCGGTGACTTTATACAATGAGCAGTTCTTC
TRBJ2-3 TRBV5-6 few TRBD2 CASSSMEAGVADTQYF TGTGCCAGCAGCTCAATGGAAGCGGGAGTGGCAGATACGCAGTATTTT
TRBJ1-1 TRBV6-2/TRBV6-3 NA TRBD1 CASSYSMDREAFF TGTGCCAGCAGTTACTCGATGGACAGGGAAGCTTTCTTT
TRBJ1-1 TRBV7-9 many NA CASSLALNERTEAFF TGTGCCAGCAGCTTAGCGCTTAACGAACGCACTGAAGCTTTCTTT
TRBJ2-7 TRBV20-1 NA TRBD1 CSATQGVAYEQYF TGCAGTGCTACCCAGGGGGTCGCCTACGAGCAGTACTTC
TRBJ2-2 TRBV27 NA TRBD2 CASSLAPKGLAGSYTGELFF TGTGCCAGCAGTTTGGCACCCAAGGGACTAGCGGGATCGTACACCGGGGAGCTGTTTTTT
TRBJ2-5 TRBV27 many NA CASGRKAETQYF TGTGCCAGCGGGCGGAAAGCAGAGACCCAGTACTTC
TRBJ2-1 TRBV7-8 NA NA CASSLGAASYNEQFF TGTGCCAGCAGCTTAGGGGCAGCTTCCTACAATGAGCAGTTCTTC
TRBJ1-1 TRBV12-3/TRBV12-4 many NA CASRPPRGNTEAFF TGTGCCAGCAGACCCCCCAGGGGGAACACTGAAGCTTTCTTT
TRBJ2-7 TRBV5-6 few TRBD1 CASSFDRGSYEQYF TGTGCCAGCAGCTTCGACAGGGGATCCTACGAGCAGTACTTC
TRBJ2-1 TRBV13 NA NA CASSLGDDEQFF TGTGCCAGCAGCTTAGGAGACGATGAGCAGTTCTTC
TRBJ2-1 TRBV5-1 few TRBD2 CASSLGAGVYNEQFF TGCGCCAGCAGCTTGGGAGCGGGGGTCTACAATGAGCAGTTCTTC
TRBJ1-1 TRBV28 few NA CASINMNTEAFF TGTGCCAGCATCAACATGAACACTGAAGCTTTCTTT
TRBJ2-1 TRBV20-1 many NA CSARHTRDTSNEQFF TGCAGTGCTAGACATACCAGGGACACCAGCAATGAGCAGTTCTTC
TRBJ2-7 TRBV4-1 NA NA CASSPRGQQYF TGCGCCAGTAGCCCGCGGGGACAGCAGTACTTC
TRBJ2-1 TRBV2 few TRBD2 CASSAEAGGRSSYNEQFF TGTGCCAGCAGTGCTGAAGCGGGAGGGCGGAGCTCCTACAATGAGCAGTTCTTC
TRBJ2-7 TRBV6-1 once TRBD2 CASSQRTSGRGDYEQYF TGTGCCAGCAGTCAACGGACTAGCGGGAGAGGGGACTACGAGCAGTACTTC
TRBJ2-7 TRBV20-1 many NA CSARPGPAGSEQYF TGCAGTGCTAGACCGGGGCCAGCGGGTTCCGAGCAGTACTTC
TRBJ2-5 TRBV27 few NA CASSLQGPRQTQYF TGTGCCAGCAGTTTACAGGGACCAAGACAGACCCAGTACTTC
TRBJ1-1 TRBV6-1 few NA CASSTQRGYEAFF TGTGCCAGCAGCACCCAAAGGGGGTATGAAGCTTTCTTT
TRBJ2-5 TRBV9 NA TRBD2 CASSVGAGVGETQYF TGTGCCAGCAGCGTAGGAGCGGGAGTCGGAGAGACCCAGTACTTC
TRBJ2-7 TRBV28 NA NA CATLGSSYEQYF TGTGCCACCCTCGGGAGCTCCTACGAGCAGTACTTC
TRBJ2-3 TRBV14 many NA CASSQGVRGAEEDTQYF TGTGCCAGCAGCCAAGGTGTCCGGGGGGCGGAGGAAGATACGCAGTATTTT
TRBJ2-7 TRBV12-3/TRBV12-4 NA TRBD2 CASITSGRGAYEQYF TGTGCCAGCATCACTAGCGGGAGAGGTGCCTACGAGCAGTACTTC
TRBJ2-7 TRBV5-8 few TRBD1 CASSPAGQGAYEQYF TGTGCCAGCAGCCCGGCAGGACAGGGGGCCTACGAGCAGTACTTC
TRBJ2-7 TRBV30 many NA CAWSVGPGPYEQYF TGTGCCTGGAGTGTAGGACCGGGGCCCTACGAGCAGTACTTC
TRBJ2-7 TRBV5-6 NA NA CASSLAGSGLLSYEQYF TGTGCCAGCAGCTTGGCCGGGTCAGGCCTATTGTCCTACGAGCAGTACTTC
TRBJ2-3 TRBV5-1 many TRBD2 CASIREGHGTDTQYF TGCGCCAGCATCCGGGAGGGTCACGGGACAGATACGCAGTATTTT